This T cell receptor beta chain appears in the sequencing data of a study of technical replicates of blood from a handful of donors. The germline V gene has CDR1 MNHEY and CDR2 SMNVEV (reference sequence). V shed 5 bases, J shed 1 base, and the junction held 0 bases outside the gene matches. The CDR3 is made up of 13 amino acids. Profiled with immunoSEQ multiplex PCR; TCRdb holds only in-frame clones, not every one. This table holds 65,000 to 90,000 clones, 75% to 95% found once. Input material: T cells isolated from PBMCs. The chain carries TRBV27 and TRBJ2-3; 7 bases map to TRBD2. This clonotype was sampled from a human donor in good health. The CDR3 is CASSGGGTDTQYF. DNA for the CDR3: TGTGCCAGCAGTGGGGGGGGCACAGATACGCAGTATTTT.